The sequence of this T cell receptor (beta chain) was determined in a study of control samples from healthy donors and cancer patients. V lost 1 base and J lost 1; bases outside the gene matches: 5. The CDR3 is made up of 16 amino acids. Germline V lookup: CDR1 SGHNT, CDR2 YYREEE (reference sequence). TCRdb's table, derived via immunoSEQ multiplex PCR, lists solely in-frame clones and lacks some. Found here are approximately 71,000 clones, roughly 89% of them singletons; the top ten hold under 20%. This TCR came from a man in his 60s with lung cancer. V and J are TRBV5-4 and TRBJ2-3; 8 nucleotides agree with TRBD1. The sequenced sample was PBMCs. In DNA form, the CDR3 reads TGTGCCAGCAGCTTGATCTCAGGGGGCCGCACAGATACGCAGTATTTT. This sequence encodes CASSLISGGRTDTQYF.